The rows below give T cell receptor beta chains drawn from one sample of a study of T cells in Graves' hyperthyroidism and ophthalmopathy. One entry per CDR3 protein, called by TCRdb with MiXCR from the multiplex PCR reads. The data show around 620,000 distinct CDR3 sequences, around 16% seen once. Sequences were obtained from blood. The receptor set was obtained from a woman aged 25 to 39 with Graves' hyperthyroidism. Each CDR3 is given with its conserved first and last residue. The D gene is left open where the match is weak. Clone size is shown for a subset of rows, as once, few, many or a class of expanded clone.

many	TRBV20-1	TRBJ1-2	NA	CSARDPQSDGYTF	TGCAGTGCTAGAGATCCCCAGTCGGATGGCTACACCTTC
few	TRBV7-2	TRBJ2-7	NA	CASSLNTGRSYEQYF	TGTGCCAGCAGCTTAAATACGGGAAGGTCCTACGAGCAGTACTTC
few	TRBV2	TRBJ1-6	TRBD1	CASSDGTDRENSPLHF	TGTGCCAGCAGTGACGGGACCGACAGGGAGAATTCACCCCTCCACTTT
NA	TRBV4-3	TRBJ2-1	TRBD1	CASSQRTGNNEQFF	TGCGCCAGCAGCCAAAGGACAGGGAACAATGAGCAGTTCTTC
many	TRBV28	TRBJ2-5	NA	CASSFPGQSQETQYF	TGTGCCAGCAGTTTTCCCGGACAGAGCCAAGAGACCCAGTACTTC
NA	TRBV20-1	TRBJ2-3	TRBD2	CSAPGTSTDTQYF	TGCAGTGCCCCCGGGACTAGTACAGATACGCAGTATTTT
many	TRBV6-1	TRBJ2-1	TRBD2	CASSAYGAGVYNEQFF	TGTGCCAGCAGTGCCTACGGAGCGGGAGTCTACAATGAGCAGTTCTTC
NA	TRBV20-1	TRBJ2-1	TRBD2	CSAIGTSTYNEQFF	TGCAGTGCCATCGGGACTAGCACGTACAATGAGCAGTTCTTC
many	TRBV28	TRBJ2-7	NA	CATDGLRGSREQYF	TGTGCCACCGACGGCTTACGGGGTTCGCGCGAGCAGTACTTC
NA	TRBV5-5	TRBJ2-2	NA	CASSPWERLHTGELFF	TGTGCCAGCAGCCCTTGGGAGAGACTGCACACCGGGGAGCTGTTTTTT
few	TRBV18	TRBJ2-3	TRBD2	CASSPSREGRTQYF	TGTGCCAGCTCACCTTCTCGGGAGGGAAGGACGCAGTATTTT
NA	TRBV19	TRBJ2-6	TRBD1	CASSTGGGANVLTF	TGTGCCAGTAGTACAGGGGGTGGGGCCAACGTCCTGACTTTC
many	TRBV12-3/TRBV12-4	TRBJ2-1	NA	CASSSSREGWGEQFF	TGTGCCAGCAGTTCTAGCCGGGAAGGCTGGGGGGAGCAGTTCTTC
few	TRBV6-5	TRBJ2-3	TRBD2	CASSYSPKPGLAGPTDTQYF	TGTGCCAGCAGTTACAGCCCGAAACCGGGACTAGCGGGACCCACAGATACGCAGTATTTT
many	TRBV3-1	TRBJ2-1	NA	CASSRVGEQFF	TGTGCCAGCAGCCGGGTGGGTGAGCAGTTCTTC
once	TRBV5-1	TRBJ2-1	NA	CASSGFLGALSSYNEQFF	TGCGCCAGCAGTGGGTTTTTAGGAGCTCTAAGCTCCTACAATGAGCAGTTCTTC
many	TRBV10-3	TRBJ1-1	NA	CAISRDINTEAFF	TGTGCCATCAGCCGGGACATTAACACTGAAGCTTTCTTT
many	TRBV11-2	TRBJ2-1	TRBD2	CASSLQGTSGRAPYNEQFF	TGTGCCAGCAGCCTCCAGGGGACTAGCGGGAGGGCCCCCTACAATGAGCAGTTCTTC
many	TRBV28	TRBJ1-5	TRBD1	CASSWDRVLNQPQHF	TGTGCCAGCAGTTGGGACAGGGTATTAAATCAGCCCCAGCATTTT
many	TRBV12-3/TRBV12-4	TRBJ2-7	NA	CASSLGVEQYF	TGTGCCAGCAGTTTGGGGGTCGAGCAGTACTTC
many	TRBV29-1	TRBJ1-1	NA	CSVGRGRVVTEAFF	TGCAGCGTTGGGCGAGGGAGAGTGGTGACTGAAGCTTTCTTT
many	TRBV12-3/TRBV12-4	TRBJ1-3	TRBD1	CASSFIALTGAGNTIYF	TGTGCCAGCAGTTTTATTGCTCTGACAGGGGCTGGAAACACCATATATTTT
NA	TRBV28	TRBJ2-7	NA	CASRTSSYEQCF	TGTGCCAGCAGAACGAGCTCCTACGAGCAGTGCTTC
few	TRBV7-8	TRBJ1-3	TRBD1	CASSPRDRVAGNTIYF	TGTGCCAGCAGCCCGAGGGACAGGGTTGCTGGAAACACCATATATTTT
NA	TRBV11-2	TRBJ2-3	NA	CASSLRGGRDTDTQYF	TGTGCCAGCAGCCTCCGGGGCGGGCGGGACACAGATACGCAGTATTTT
few	TRBV5-1	TRBJ2-1	TRBD2	CASSPPNLSGRFYNEQFF	TGCGCCAGCAGCCCCCCGAACTTAAGCGGGAGGTTCTACAATGAGCAGTTCTTC
NA	TRBV29-1	TRBJ2-3	TRBD2	CSVPGLADTDTQYF	TGCAGCGTTCCTGGACTAGCGGACACAGATACGCAGTATTTT
many	TRBV27	TRBJ2-5	TRBD1	CASSLQWDRGFVETQYF	TGTGCCAGCAGTTTACAATGGGACAGGGGATTCGTAGAGACCCAGTACTTC
few	TRBV5-1	TRBJ1-2	TRBD1	CASSLFSVSRTGKDGYTF	TGCGCCAGCAGCTTATTCTCCGTGTCTCGGACAGGGAAGGATGGCTACACCTTC
many	TRBV6-2/TRBV6-3	TRBJ1-1	NA	CASSLMMDTEAFF	TGTGCCAGCAGCCTTATGATGGACACTGAAGCTTTCTTT
many	TRBV20-1	TRBJ1-1	NA	CSASPGRIPEAFF	TGCAGTGCTAGTCCAGGCAGGATCCCTGAAGCTTTCTTT
NA	TRBV27	TRBJ2-7	TRBD1	CASSLTGSPPYEQYF	TGTGCCAGCAGTCTGACAGGGTCCCCTCCCTACGAGCAGTACTTC
NA	TRBV19	TRBJ2-5	TRBD2	CASRGLAGVETQYF	TGTGCCAGTAGAGGACTAGCGGGAGTGGAGACCCAGTACTTC
NA	TRBV10-3	TRBJ1-1	TRBD1	CAISGQGANTEAFF	TGTGCCATCAGCGGACAGGGCGCGAACACTGAAGCTTTCTTT
many	TRBV3-1	TRBJ2-3	NA	CASSPVALTDTQYF	TGTGCCAGCAGCCCTGTAGCCCTCACAGATACGCAGTATTTT
NA	TRBV18	TRBJ2-1	TRBD2	CASSPMGLGVNEQFF	TGTGCCAGCTCACCAATGGGACTAGGGGTCAATGAGCAGTTCTTC
few	TRBV28	TRBJ1-6	NA	CASSKGLYNSPLHF	TGTGCCAGCAGTAAGGGTCTTTATAATTCACCCCTCCACTTT
NA	TRBV11-2	TRBJ1-2	NA	CASSRLLTANYGYTF	TGTGCCAGCAGCCGCCTCTTGACAGCTAACTATGGCTACACCTTC
many	TRBV6-1	TRBJ2-3	TRBD2	CASTGLAGGTDTQYF	TGTGCCAGCACCGGACTAGCGGGAGGCACAGATACGCAGTATTTT
many	TRBV5-1	TRBJ2-3	TRBD2	CASRGTSGINTDTQYF	TGCGCCAGCAGAGGGACTAGCGGGATTAACACAGATACGCAGTATTTT
NA	TRBV4-1	TRBJ1-1	TRBD1	CASSATGASGTEAFF	TGCGCCAGCAGCGCAACAGGGGCCTCTGGCACTGAAGCTTTCTTT
few	TRBV9	TRBJ2-7	TRBD1	CASSAGTGASYEQYF	TGTGCCAGCAGCGCAGGGACAGGGGCCTCCTACGAGCAGTACTTC
NA	TRBV20-1	TRBJ2-1	TRBD1	CSARDLGQGGNEQFF	TGCAGTGCTAGAGATCTCGGACAGGGGGGGAATGAGCAGTTCTTC
many	TRBV28	TRBJ2-5	NA	CASSTPPETQYF	TGTGCCAGCAGTACCCCCCCCGAGACCCAGTACTTC
many	TRBV7-2	TRBJ2-7	TRBD2	CASSFRSSRGTSGSIYEQYF	TGTGCCAGCAGCTTCCGCTCCTCCCGTGGGACTAGCGGGAGTATATACGAGCAGTACTTC
few	TRBV3-1	TRBJ1-4	NA	CASSQYENLFF	TGTGCCAGCAGCCAATATGAAAATCTGTTTTTT